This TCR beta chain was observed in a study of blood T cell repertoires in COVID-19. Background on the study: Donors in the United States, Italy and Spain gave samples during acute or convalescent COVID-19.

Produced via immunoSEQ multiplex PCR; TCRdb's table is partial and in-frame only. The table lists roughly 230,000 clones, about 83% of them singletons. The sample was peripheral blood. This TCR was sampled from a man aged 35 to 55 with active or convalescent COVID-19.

The CDR3 DNA is TGTGCCAGCTCGGACAAAAAGCGTGATGGCTACACCTTC. Residues: CASSDKKRDGYTF. V is TRBV28 and J is TRBJ1-2, with a weak D call TRBD1 (5 bases). Germline assignment: CDR1 MDHEN and CDR2 SYDVKM. Trimming shortened V by 8 bases and J by 6 bases, and 16 bases separated the two germline ends. The CDR3 is 13 amino acids.